A single sample is the source of the 20 T cell receptor beta chains below, sequenced in a study of blood T cell repertoires in COVID-19. Data came from immunoSEQ multiplex PCR; TCRdb stores just in-frame clones and leaves some out. The sample consists of 150,000 to 200,000 clones, 80% to 85% of them appearing once. The sequenced sample consisted of peripheral blood. These receptors originate from a woman in her 70s with COVID-19, enrolled during active disease.

J is TRBJ1-6 and V is TRBV3-1 (or the pseudogene TRBV3-2); possible D gene TRBD1, 5 bases. Germline V lookup: CDR1 LGHDT, CDR2 YNNKEL (reference sequence). Trimming shortened V by 2 bases and J by 7 bases, and 12 bases separated the two germline ends. The length of the CDR3 is 15 residues. The CDR3 region is CASSQTGPRNSPLHF. The CDR3 region has the DNA TGTGCCAGCAGCCAAACAGGTCCTAGGAATTCACCCCTCCACTTT.

The chain has TRBV28 and TRBJ2-5; no clear D gene. V lost 5 bases to trimming and J lost 8 bases, with 15 bases between them. Germline V CDR1 and CDR2: MDHEN, SYDVKM. CDR3 length: 13 amino acids. The CDR3 DNA is TGTGCCAGCAGTAATTACTCTCTGGTTACCCAGTACTTC. This translates into CASSNYSLVTQYF.

The V call is TRBV14, the J call TRBJ2-2; 9 bases are a match to TRBD1. The V and J ends lost 4 bases and 6 bases, in that order; junction bases with no gene match: 6. Germline-derived CDR1 and CDR2 are SGHDN and FVKESK. The CDR3 is 15 amino acids. CDR3 DNA sequence: TGTGCCAGCAGCCCGGGACAGGGTTTTCCCGGGGAGCTGTTTTTT. Amino acids: CASSPGQGFPGELFF. The full variable domain, its missing parts supplied by reference TRBV14 and TRBJ2-2, is EAGVTQFPSHSVIEKGQTVTLRCDPISGHDNLYWYRRVMGKEIKFLLHFVKESKQDESGMPNNRFLAERTGGTYSTLKVQPAELEDSGVYFCASSPGQGFPGELFFGEGSRLTVL.

The chain links TRBV7-9 to TRBJ1-2; perhaps TRBD1 as D (6 bases). This CDR3 region has 14 residues. Trimming shortened V by 5 bases and J by 4 bases, and 14 bases separated the two germline ends. The germline V gene encodes CDR1 SEHNR and CDR2 FQNEAQ (reference sequence). CDR3 in DNA: TGTGCCAGCAGCCATATAGGACAGTCCTATGGCTACACCTTC. It yields the protein CASSHIGQSYGYTF.

This rearrangement joins TRBV5-4 to TRBJ1-2, with D tentatively TRBD1 (5 bases). V was clipped by 1 base and J by 2 bases, with 9 bases between them. This CDR3 contains 14 residues. Per germline, CDR1 SGHNT and CDR2 YYREEE (reference sequence). CDR3 sequence reads: CASSLQGPNYGYTF. The CDR3 region has the DNA TGTGCCAGCAGCTTGCAGGGTCCCAACTATGGCTACACCTTC.

The chain uses TRBV6-5 and TRBJ1-1; D uncertain. Germline CDR1 and CDR2: MNHEY and SVGAGI. The V end lost 8 bases, the J end lost 11 bases, and 18 bases lay between the germline ends. The CDR3 runs 12 residues. CDR3 bases: TGTGCCAGCGCTAGCTGGGCAGGAGGGGCTTTCTTT. Encoded protein: CASASWAGGAFF.

This clone has more than one count but fewer than ten. The chain links TRBV5-5 to TRBJ2-7, with 8 nucleotides matching TRBD2. J gave up 1 base and V 0 bases, and 3 bases lay outside the gene matches. Germline loops: CDR1 SGHKS, CDR2 YYEKEE (reference sequence). The CDR3 has 15 residues. CDR3 sequence: CASSLDLAGSYEQYF. CDR3 in DNA: TGTGCCAGCAGCTTGGACCTAGCGGGTTCCTACGAGCAGTACTTC.

The chain carries TRBV28 and TRBJ2-7; TRBD1 might be the D (6 bases). Germline values: CDR1 MDHEN, CDR2 SYDVKM. CDR3 size: 16 residues. V lost 5 bases, J lost 5 bases, and 22 bases lay in between. The CDR3 DNA is TGTGCCAGCAGTCCCAACCCCACAGGGTTCAGCCACGAGCAGTACGTC. It translates to CASSPNPTGFSHEQYV.

This clone was counted between two and nine times. The J gene is TRBJ1-1, the V gene TRBV5-6; D not resolved. The CDR3 loop spans 13 amino acids. Germline V gene data show CDR1 as SGHDT and CDR2 as YYEEEE. Trimming left V 4 bases short and J 5 bases short, with 12 bases between. In DNA form, the CDR3 reads TGTGCCAGCAGCATTCCCGGGAAAACTGAAGCTTTCTTT. Amino acids: CASSIPGKTEAFF.

V gene TRBV27 combines with J gene TRBJ1-2; 8 bases map to TRBD1. Germline-derived CDR1 and CDR2 are MNHEY and SMNVEV (reference sequence). The CDR3 extends over 14 amino acids. Unmatched junction bases numbered 7, after V lost 5 bases and J lost 5 bases. For the CDR3, the DNA is TGTGCCAGCAGTCTTTCTTGGACAGGGTATGGCTACACCTTC. This encodes CASSLSWTGYGYTF.

This clone was detected once. The chain couples TRBV27 to TRBJ1-5; no clear D. The CDR3 has 15 residues. The germline V and J ends were trimmed by 3 bases and 0 bases, with 9 bases remaining between them. The germline CDR1 and CDR2 sequences are MNHEY and SMNVEV (reference sequence). CDR3 region: CASSLTGVSNQPQHF. In DNA form, the CDR3 reads TGTGCCAGCAGTTTGACCGGGGTTAGCAATCAGCCCCAGCATTTT.

This clone was found once. The chain links TRBV29-1 to TRBJ2-3; TRBD2 agrees at 7 bases. The germline V gene has CDR1 SQVTM and CDR2 ANQGSEA. The CDR3 length is 14 residues. The V gene end was trimmed by 6 bases and the J gene end by 1 base; junction bases not matched to a gene: 7. CDR3 coding DNA: TGCAGCGTCTTAAGCGGGATGGGCACAGATACGCAGTATTTT. Translation: CSVLSGMGTDTQYF.

The chain joins TRBV5-1 to TRBJ2-4; 10 nucleotides agree with TRBD2. Germline V gene sequence: CDR1 SGHRS, CDR2 YFSETQ. The CDR3 runs 21 residues. The V and J ends lost 2 bases and 2 bases, in that order; junction bases with no gene match: 19. This chain's CDR3 is CASSFWAGFPSGSTPKNIQYF. CDR3 sequence (DNA): TGCGCCAGCAGCTTTTGGGCGGGTTTTCCTAGCGGGAGTACTCCCAAAAACATTCAGTACTTC.

The chain uses TRBV5-1 and TRBJ1-2, with D maybe TRBD1 (5 bases). CDR3 size: 11 residues. Per germline, CDR1 SGHRS and CDR2 YFSETQ. The V and J ends lost 7 bases and 8 bases respectively, with 12 bases between them. For the CDR3, the DNA is TGCGCCAGCTTAGGGGCGAGAGGCTACACCTTC. Translating gives CASLGARGYTF.

The rearrangement links TRBV5-6 to TRBJ1-2, with D perhaps matching TRBD1 (5 bases). V was trimmed by 2 bases and J by 5 bases, leaving 19 bases between them. From germline, CDR1 is SGHDT and CDR2 YYEEEE. The CDR3 runs 16 residues. CDR3 DNA: TGTGCCAGCAGCTTTTTCTCCGACTCGGGGGTGTATGGCTACACCTTC. Its translation is CASSFFSDSGVYGYTF.

This clone was detected only once. The V and J genes are TRBV27 and TRBJ1-2; TRBD1 aligns across 8 bases. This CDR3 contains 13 residues. Germline loops: CDR1 MNHEY, CDR2 SMNVEV (reference sequence). V gave up 5 bases and J gave up 6 bases; unmatched junction bases: 5. The chain's CDR3 is CASSPRTGNGYTF. CDR3 coding DNA: TGTGCCAGCAGTCCCCGGACAGGGAATGGCTACACCTTC.

CDR3 DNA: TGTGCCAGCAGCCCCCTAGGCTCGAACACTGAAGCTTTCTTT. This gives the protein CASSPLGSNTEAFF. V gene TRBV13 combines with J gene TRBJ1-1; unclear D gene. CDR3 length: 14 residues. The V and J ends lost 5 bases and 1 base respectively, with 11 bases between them. Germline values: CDR1 PRHDT, CDR2 FYEKMQ (reference sequence).

The genes are TRBV6-5 and TRBJ1-5; 7 nucleotides agree with TRBD1. Looked up from germline, CDR1 is MNHEY and CDR2 is SVGAGI. Losses at the gene ends were 6 bases for V and 7 bases for J; bases not matched to a gene: 6. This CDR3 contains 13 residues. CDR3 sequence (DNA): TGTGCCAGCAGCCAGAGCAGGGGGCAGCCCCAGCATTTT. Encoded protein: CASSQSRGQPQHF.

Only one count was recorded for this clone. The V and J genes are TRBV19 and TRBJ2-2, with TRBD1 matching over 9 bases. The junction had 6 bases not matched to a gene; V was cut back by 5 bases and J by 5 bases. The CDR3 contains 15 residues. The V gene's germline CDR1 is LNHDA and CDR2 SQIVND (reference sequence). The CDR3 here is CASSGEDRGTGELFF. CDR3 nucleotides: TGTGCCAGTAGTGGAGAGGACAGGGGAACCGGGGAGCTGTTTTTT.

The CDR3 DNA reads TGTGCCAGTAGTATGGGCCAGTTAAATCAGCCCCAGCATTTT. Its protein product is CASSMGQLNQPQHF. J is TRBJ1-5 and V is TRBV19; D is uncertain. The CDR3 runs to 14 residues. Trimming cost V 3 bases and J 4 bases, with 10 bases left between them. The germline CDR1 and CDR2 sequences are LNHDA and SQIVND (reference sequence).